There are a few counts of the clone carrying this TCR beta chain. The data derive from a study of blood T cells in healthy people across ages. A sample-barcoded 5' primer and a J-beta primer mix were used in a second PCR of about 6 to 11 cycles. TCRdb recomputed calls from the 5' RACE reads with MiXCR, one row per CDR3 protein. This table holds around 400,000 distinct CDR3 sequences, about 55% found once. Germline loops: CDR1 LNHNV, CDR2 YYDKDF (reference sequence). V dropped 1 base and J dropped 2 bases, with 9 bases sitting between them. The CDR3 consists of 15 residues. The receptor comes from a man in his sixties in good health. Sequenced sample: blood. The chain recombines TRBV15 with TRBJ2-1; D not resolved. The CDR3 DNA reads as TGTGCCACCAGCAGAGCCAGAGGAACCTACAATGAGCAGTTCTTC. Translating gives CATSRARGTYNEQFF. The entire variable domain, with the rest obtained from reference TRBV15 and TRBJ2-1, is as follows: DAMVIQNPRYQVTQFGKPVTLSCSQTLNHNVMYWYQQKSSQAPKLLFHYYDKDFNNEADTPDNFQSRRPNTSFCFLDIRSPGLGDTAMYLCATSRARGTYNEQFFGPGTRLTVL.